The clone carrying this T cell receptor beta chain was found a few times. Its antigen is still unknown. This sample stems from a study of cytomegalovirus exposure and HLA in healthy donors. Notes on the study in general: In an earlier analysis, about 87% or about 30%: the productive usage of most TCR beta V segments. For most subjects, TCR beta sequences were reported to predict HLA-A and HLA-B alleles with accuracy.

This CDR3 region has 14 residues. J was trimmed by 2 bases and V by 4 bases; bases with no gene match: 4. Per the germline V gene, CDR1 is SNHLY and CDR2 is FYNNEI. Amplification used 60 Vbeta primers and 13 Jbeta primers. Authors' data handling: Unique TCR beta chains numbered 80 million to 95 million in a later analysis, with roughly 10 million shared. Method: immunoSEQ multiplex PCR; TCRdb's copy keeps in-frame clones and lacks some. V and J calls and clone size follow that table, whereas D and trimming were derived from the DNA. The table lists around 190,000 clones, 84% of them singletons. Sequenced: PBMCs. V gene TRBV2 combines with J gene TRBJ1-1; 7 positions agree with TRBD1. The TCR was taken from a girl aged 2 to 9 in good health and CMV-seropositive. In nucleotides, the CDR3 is TGTGCCAGCAGTGCGGGACAGATAAACACTGAAGCTTTCTTT. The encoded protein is CASSAGQINTEAFF.